This T cell receptor beta chain was recovered during a study of CD8+CD57+ T cells in acquired aplastic anemia. Study overall: Average DNA yield from sorted CD4+ and CD8+ cells was roughly 3.1 ug. Healthy donors yielded about 9.9 million CD4+ cell reads on average.

Profiling that covered TCR beta VDJ and CDR3 relied on genomic DNA as its template. MiXCR, applied by TCRdb to the reads, yields one record per CDR3 protein. The sample has about 130,000 distinct CDR3 sequences; roughly 50% are singletons. In the case of this clonotype: The target antigen is unknown.

Trimming took 7 bases from V and 2 from J, leaving 5 bases between them. Germline loops: CDR1 KGHDR, CDR2 SFDVKD. The CDR3 covers 13 residues. Findings and caveats of the study: For CD8+ Simpson's diversity, patients and controls showed no significant difference. Fewer than 35 sequences, all CD8+ CDR3, were shared between patients and controls.

The receptor was isolated from a human donor in good health, serving as a control. The chain is built from TRBV24-1 and TRBJ2-6, with D unclear. The material sequenced was sorted CD4+, CD8+, or CD8+CD57+ T cells (not recorded which) from PBMCs. CDR3 nucleotides: TGTGCCACCAGGCCTGCTGGGGCCAACGTCCTGACTTTC. This gives the protein CATRPAGANVLTF.